The 18 T cell receptor beta chains below come from one sample, sequenced in a study of human T cells and chemical hapten exposure. TCRdb itself ran the RACE reads through MiXCR, one entry per CDR3 protein. This sample yields roughly 100,000 distinct CDR3 sequences, of which approximately 9.3% are seen a single time; 2% to 2.5% belongs to the top ten. Noted time point: patch test 2, 6 weeks after DPC sensitization. Regarding treatment: therapeutic diphenylcyclopropenone sensitization with weekly scalp DPC. Here the sequenced sample was whole blood, taken in connection with sensitization to the hapten diphenylcyclopropenone (DPC). The receptors here all came from a woman between 40 and 50 years old with alopecia areata. Some clones in this sample may be carry-over from other donors' samples.

Concerning this clonotype itself: A junction boundary mismatches the germline segment, possibly from a read error. The genes are TRBV10-3 and TRBJ1-1; D gene uncertain. This CDR3 is built from 13 residues. In germline, CDR1 is ENHRY, CDR2 SYGVKD. This CDR3 is CVITGRPNTEAFF. CDR3 DNA sequence: TGTGTCATCACCGGACGCCCGAACACTGAAGCTTTCTTT.

This clonotype has only a few counts. The chain links TRBV28 to TRBJ1-4; D call uncertain. Between the trimmed V and J ends, which lost 3 bases and 2 bases, there was a span of 13 bases. The germline gives CDR1 MDHEN, CDR2 SYDVKM. The CDR3 is 16 amino acids. CDR3 residues: CASSLGGDPTNEKLFF. The CDR3 region has the DNA TGTGCCAGCAGTTTGGGAGGAGATCCGACTAATGAAAAACTGTTTTTT. Full variable domain (missing parts from reference TRBV28 and TRBJ1-4): DVKVTQSSRYLVKRTGEKVFLECVQDMDHENMFWYRQDPGLGLRLIYFSYDVKMKEKGDIPEGYSVSREKKERFSLILESASTNQTSMYLCASSLGGDPTNEKLFFGSGTQLSVL.

The V call is TRBV7-2, the J call TRBJ2-5, with D possibly TRBD1 on 6 matching bases. Trimming cost V 4 bases and J 5 bases, with 14 bases left between them. Looked up from germline, CDR1 is SGHTA and CDR2 is FQGNSA. The CDR3 spans 14 residues. CDR3 DNA: TGTGCCAGCAGCTGGACAGAAGTCTTTGAGACCCAGTACTTC. Protein: CASSWTEVFETQYF.

The J gene is TRBJ1-1, the V gene TRBV7-9; 8 bases match TRBD1. Germline CDR1 reads SEHNR; CDR2 reads FQNEAQ (reference sequence). V lost 2 bases to trimming and J lost 5 bases; unmatched junction nucleotides: 4. The CDR3 has 14 amino acids. The CDR3 DNA follows: TGTGCCAGCAGCTTACAGGGGGCTTGGACTGAAGCTTTCTTT. Translating gives CASSLQGAWTEAFF. Full variable domain (remainder filled in from reference TRBV7-9 and TRBJ1-1): DTGVSQNPRHKITKRGQNVTFRCDPISEHNRLYWYRQTLGQGPEFLTYFQNEAQLEKSRLLSDRFSAERPKGSFSTLEIQRTEQGDSAMYLCASSLQGAWTEAFFGQGTRLTVV.

This clonotype was detected a few times. The genes are TRBV29-1 and TRBJ2-7; D call uncertain. The CDR3 is made up of 14 amino acids. Germline assignment: CDR1 SQVTM and CDR2 ANQGSEA. Trimming cost V 7 bases and J 0 bases, with 16 bases left between them. CDR3 sequence (DNA): TGCAGCGCCCTTAGGTCGGAAAACTCCTACGAGCAGTACTTC. The encoded protein is CSALRSENSYEQYF.

This clonotype has only a few counts. The J gene is TRBJ2-3, the V gene TRBV10-3; no firm D call. Deletions cut 7 bases from V and 0 bases from J, with 8 bases between. The CDR3 loop spans 13 amino acids. Looked up from germline, CDR1 is ENHRY and CDR2 is SYGVKD. The CDR3 region is CAIKETSTDTQYF. DNA of the CDR3: TGTGCCATCAAGGAGACTAGCACAGATACGCAGTATTTT.

This clonotype was detected only a few times. The rearrangement joins TRBV2 to TRBJ1-2; the match to TRBD1 covers 9 bases. CDR1 is SNHLY and CDR2 is FYNNEI in the germline V gene. CDR3 length equals 19 residues. Trimming took 1 base from V and 3 from J; bases not matched to a gene: 15. The CDR3 loop is CASSEEGSRTGATYYGYTF. The CDR3 region has the DNA TGTGCCAGCAGTGAAGAAGGAAGTAGGACAGGGGCCACATACTATGGCTACACCTTC.

This clonotype came up a few times. The rearrangement uses TRBV29-1 and TRBJ2-5; the D is unclear. Germline V gene sequence: CDR1 SQVTM, CDR2 ANQGSEA. This CDR3 contains 11 residues. Trimming took 5 bases from V and 5 from J, leaving 9 bases between them. CDR3 DNA sequence: TGCAGCGTTTCACATGGGGAGACCCAGTACTTC. It specifies CSVSHGETQYF.

This clonotype showed up just a few times. The V and J genes are TRBV5-1 and TRBJ2-1; 13 bases agree with TRBD2. J gave up 7 bases and V 2 bases, and 3 bases lay outside the gene matches. The CDR3 length is 15 residues. Germline V lookup: CDR1 SGHRS, CDR2 YFSETQ. The DNA of the CDR3 is TGCGCCAGCAGCTTTGGGACTAGCGGGGATAATGAGCAGTTCTTC. Translated: CASSFGTSGDNEQFF.

The CDR3 here is CASSNYRTSGGYEQYF. CDR3 sequence (DNA): TGTGCCAGCAGCAATTATAGGACTAGCGGGGGGTACGAGCAGTACTTC. This chain connects TRBV7-2 to TRBJ2-7; 14 bases are shared with TRBD2. The germline CDR1 and CDR2 sequences are SGHTA and FQGNSA. The CDR3 runs to 16 residues. Trimming at V came to 5 bases and at J to 4 bases, leaving 7 bases not matched to a gene.

This clonotype was counted many times. The chain links TRBV3-1 to TRBJ2-7; D is ambiguous. The CDR3 is made up of 15 amino acids. Between the trimmed V and J ends, which lost 0 bases and 1 base, there was a span of 10 bases. Germline CDR1 reads LGHDT; CDR2 reads YNNKEL (reference sequence). In DNA form, the CDR3 reads TGTGCCAGCAGCCAAGATATCGAACCGTCCTACGAGCAGTACTTC. Protein: CASSQDIEPSYEQYF.

There are a few counts of this clonotype. CDR3: CASSAPDSSNQPQHF. CDR3 DNA sequence: TGTGCCAGCAGTGCGCCAGACTCAAGCAATCAGCCCCAGCATTTT. The rearrangement uses TRBV28 and TRBJ1-5; D is undetermined. CDR3 length: 15 amino acids. Germline V gene sequence: CDR1 MDHEN, CDR2 SYDVKM. V was pared by 5 bases and J by 1 base, with 12 bases between.

There are many counts of this clonotype. This chain joins TRBV6-2 or TRBV6-3 and TRBJ2-2; 10 nucleotides match TRBD2. CDR1 and CDR2 from the germline V gene are MNHEY and SVGEGT. The CDR3 runs to 16 residues. V trimming: 2 bases; J trimming: 6 bases; junction bases outside the gene matches: 6. CDR3 bases: TGTGCCAGCAGTTACGACAGCGGGAGGGCGGCCGGGGAGCTGTTTTTT. Translated, it gives CASSYDSGRAAGELFF.

This clonotype showed up just a few times. This sequence joins TRBV5-1 and TRBJ1-1; 7 bases fit TRBD1. Losses at the gene ends were 0 bases for V and 4 bases for J; bases not matched to a gene: 9. Germline lookup yields CDR1 SGHRS and CDR2 YFSETQ. The CDR3 contains 16 residues. CDR3 DNA sequence: TGCGCCAGCAGCTTGGTATGGACAGGAAGATTCACTGAAGCTTTCTTT. It codes for CASSLVWTGRFTEAFF.

Regarding this clonotype: Since a much larger clone is just one base distant, this may be a read error. The chain has TRBV28 and TRBJ1-5; D unresolved. V was pared by 8 bases and J by 10 bases, with 15 bases between. CDR3 length: 12 residues. In germline, CDR1 is MDHEN, CDR2 SYDVKM. The CDR3 spells CASRTDGHPQHF. CDR3 nucleotides: TGTGCCAGCCGGACTGATGGGCACCCCCAGCATTTT. The complete variable domain, with remaining parts taken from reference TRBV28 and TRBJ1-5, reads DVKVTQSSRYLVKRTGEKVFLECVQDMDHENMFWYRQDPGLGLRLIYFSYDVKMKEKGDIPEGYSVSREKKERFSLILESASTNQTSMYLCASRTDGHPQHFGDGTRLSIL.

This clonotype was found many times. In DNA form, the CDR3 reads TGCAGCGTCCCACGGGGCTATGGCTACACCTTC. Protein: CSVPRGYGYTF. J is TRBJ1-2 and V is TRBV29-1; D gene ambiguous. V dropped 6 bases and J dropped 4 bases, with 9 bases sitting between them. The CDR3 totals 11 residues. CDR1 is SQVTM, CDR2 ANQGSEA, per germline.

J is TRBJ2-5 and V is TRBV5-1; TRBD1 agrees at 8 bases. CDR3 size: 14 residues. Germline trimming cut 4 bases from V and 5 bases from J; bases unmatched to any gene: 7. From germline, CDR1 is SGHRS and CDR2 YFSETQ. The CDR3 nucleotides read TGCGCCAGCAGCCTCTCAGGGGGCGACGAGACCCAGTACTTC. Its translation: CASSLSGGDETQYF.

This clonotype came up a few times. This chain connects TRBV7-2 to TRBJ2-1, with TRBD2 identical over 11 bases. This CDR3 contains 16 residues. J gave up 6 bases and V 5 bases, and 9 bases lay outside the gene matches. Germline CDR1 reads SGHTA; CDR2 reads FQGNSA. CDR3 in DNA: TGTGCCAGCAGCATATCTAGCGGGAGGCTGCGCAATGAGCAGTTCTTC. Translation gives CASSISSGRLRNEQFF.